Listed below are T cell receptor beta chains from one sample, sequenced in a study of blood T cell repertoires in COVID-19. Data came from immunoSEQ multiplex PCR; TCRdb stores just in-frame clones and leaves some out. The sample holds around 110,000 clones, around 77% seen once. Sequencing used peripheral blood. The receptors derive from a man in his 60s with active or convalescent COVID-19. CDR3s include the opening cysteine and the closing phenylalanine or tryptophan. A D gene is named only where the DNA matches it firmly. Size values are once, few and many counts, or a class for expanded clones, and some rows have none.

v_call	j_call	clone_size	d_call	cdr3_nt	cdr3_aa
TRBV15	TRBJ2-7	-	TRBD1	TGTGCCACCAGCAGAGGAACGGACAGGCCTACCTACGAGCAGTACTTC	CATSRGTDRPTYEQYF
TRBV27	TRBJ2-6	-	-	TGTGCCAGCAGTTTAGGGAGCGGTAGGGCCAACGTCCTGACTTTC	CASSLGSGRANVLTF
TRBV7-9	TRBJ2-7	-	TRBD1	TGTGCCAGCAGCTCCCTGTTAAGGGACAGGGCCTACGAGCAGTACTTC	CASSSLLRDRAYEQYF
TRBV7-6	TRBJ2-7	-	TRBD1	TGTGCCAGCAGCTTAGAGGCGGGACAGGGGGCGACTTACGAGCAGTACTTC	CASSLEAGQGATYEQYF
TRBV28	TRBJ2-2	few	-	TGTGCCAGCAGTCAGAGGAGCGGGGAGCTGTTTTTT	CASSQRSGELFF
TRBV5-5	TRBJ1-6	few	-	TGTGCCAGCAGCCTTGAGGGGGGGTTCTCTAATTCACCCCTCCACTTT	CASSLEGGFSNSPLHF
TRBV5-4	TRBJ2-7	-	TRBD2	TGTGCCAGCAGCTTAAGCCGACTAGCGGGGTTCTCCTACGAGCAGTACTTC	CASSLSRLAGFSYEQYF
TRBV6-2/TRBV6-3	TRBJ1-1	-	-	TGTGCCAGCAGTGGCGCCCGGGGGGTAGCTTTCTTT	CASSGARGVAFF
TRBV19	TRBJ1-5	many	-	TGTGCCAGTAGTAAACAGGGAGGGCAGCCCCAGCATTTT	CASSKQGGQPQHF
TRBV4-2	TRBJ1-4	-	TRBD1	TGTGCCAGCAGCCAAAACGGACAGGGGCTTCTTAATGAAAAACTGTTTTTT	CASSQNGQGLLNEKLFF
TRBV6-2/TRBV6-3	TRBJ2-2	-	-	TGTGCCAGCAGTTACGTCGGGGTAGCGAACACCGGGGAGCTGTTTTTT	CASSYVGVANTGELFF
TRBV4-3	TRBJ2-5	-	TRBD2	TGCGCCAGCAGCCAAGGTCAAAATCTAGCGGGCGAGGGGGAGACCCAGTACTTC	CASSQGQNLAGEGETQYF
TRBV2	TRBJ2-1	-	TRBD1	TGTGCCAGCAGTGATGGGAGACAGGGGGCCTACAATGAGCAGTTCTTC	CASSDGRQGAYNEQFF
TRBV19	TRBJ2-7	-	-	TGTGCCAGTAGTATTTCCTCGGACAGCTACGAGCAGTACTTC	CASSISSDSYEQYF
TRBV15	TRBJ2-5	-	-	TGTGCCACCAGCAGAGATTCGGGCACAGGGAAGACCCAGTACTTC	CATSRDSGTGKTQYF
TRBV5-1	TRBJ2-2	-	-	TGCGCCAGCAGCTTGCAGCGAGGCACCGGGGAGCTGTTTTTT	CASSLQRGTGELFF
TRBV7-3	TRBJ2-3	-	TRBD1	TGTGCCAGCAGCTTACGGGGACAGATTACAGATACGCAGTATTTT	CASSLRGQITDTQYF
TRBV18	TRBJ1-2	once	-	TGTGCCAGCTCACCCTCCCGAGGTTCCGGCTATGGCTACACCTTC	CASSPSRGSGYGYTF
TRBV28	TRBJ1-6	-	-	TGTGCCAGCAGTTTATCCCGGACTAATAATTCACCCCTCCACTTT	CASSLSRTNNSPLHF
TRBV19	TRBJ2-1	-	TRBD2	TGTGCCAGTAGTATAGATCGAGCGGGAGCCTACAATGAGCAGTTCTTC	CASSIDRAGAYNEQFF
TRBV20-1	TRBJ2-5	-	TRBD2	TGCAGTGCTAGTGCCGGGACTAGCGGGAGGGCAGAGACCCAGTACTTC	CSASAGTSGRAETQYF
TRBV7-8	TRBJ1-6	-	-	TGTGCCAGCAGCCAGACACTTTCAAATTCACCCCTCCACTTT	CASSQTLSNSPLHF
TRBV5-1	TRBJ2-2	-	-	TGCGCCAGCAGCTTGGACGGGGGAGTAAGTGACGGGGAGCTGTTTTTT	CASSLDGGVSDGELFF
TRBV29-1	TRBJ2-2	-	TRBD1	TGCAGCGTCGTTAGTTCGGGACAGGGGAACACCGGGGAGCTGTTTTTT	CSVVSSGQGNTGELFF
TRBV28	TRBJ1-1	few	-	TGTGCCAGCAGTTTCCGAGACAGTGCCCAAGGGGCTTTCTTT	CASSFRDSAQGAFF
TRBV9	TRBJ2-7	-	-	TGTGCCAGCAGCGTAGCCCTAGCGTCAGACGAGCAGTACTTC	CASSVALASDEQYF
TRBV7-3	TRBJ2-5	-	-	TGTGCCAGCAGCCTCAGGGCAGAAGAGACCCAGTACTTC	CASSLRAEETQYF
TRBV7-2	TRBJ2-7	-	-	TGTGCCAGCAGCTTAGGCGGCCACTCCTACGAGCAGTACTTC	CASSLGGHSYEQYF
TRBV19	TRBJ1-4	-	TRBD1	TGTGCCAGTAGTATAGGTGGGACAGGACGCCTTGCAACTAATGAAAAACTGTTTTTT	CASSIGGTGRLATNEKLFF
TRBV10-3	TRBJ2-7	-	-	TGTGCCATCAGCGCTTCTCGCGCCTACGAGCAGTACTTC	CAISASRAYEQYF
TRBV28	TRBJ1-2	-	-	TGTGCCAGCAGTCTGACGACAGAGAACTATGGCTACACTTTC	CASSLTTENYGYTF
TRBV4-3	TRBJ2-3	-	TRBD2	TGCGCCAGCAGCCAAGGCACATTATCTAGCGGGAGTCGCACAGATACGCAGTATTTT	CASSQGTLSSGSRTDTQYF